This T cell receptor (beta chain) was captured by sequencing in a study of cytomegalovirus exposure and HLA in healthy donors. Study-wide context: Some 85 million unique TCRs from HLA-typed donors were held in an early data release. Notes on the study in general: Confirmation was obtained in vitro that a few CMV-associated chains are specific for CMV antigens. Both high specificity and high sensitivity reportedly marked the classifier's diagnosis of cytomegalovirus status.

Germline CDR1 is LNHDA and CDR2 is SQIVND (reference sequence). Losses at the gene ends were 0 bases for V and 2 bases for J; bases not matched to a gene: 6. This CDR3 is built from 16 residues. Remarks on this clone: As yet, its antigen is unknown.

Primers for the PCR totalled 60 Vbeta and 13 Jbeta. Using immunoSEQ multiplex PCR, the repertoire was profiled, and TCRdb retains in-frame clones only, with some absent. The sample records nearly 110,000 clones, roughly four fifths being singletons. Sampled while nominally healthy, donors likely had unrecorded immune exposures. What was sequenced was PBMCs. The genes are TRBV19 and TRBJ2-5; 7 positions agree with TRBD2. The receptor's source is a male donor in good health and CMV-seropositive. The CDR3 bases are TGTGCCAGTAGTATAGAAGCGGGGTCCCTACAAGAGACCCAGTACTTC. Translation gives CASSIEAGSLQETQYF.